This T cell receptor (beta chain) was identified during a study of blood T cell repertoires in COVID-19. Study as a whole: Both acute and convalescent COVID-19 samples were obtained from the United States, Italy and Spain.

CDR1 SGHTA and CDR2 FQGNSA come from the germline V gene. This CDR3 is built from 13 residues. The germline V and J ends were trimmed by 2 bases and 7 bases, with 9 bases remaining between them. The table came from immunoSEQ multiplex PCR; TCRdb's copy has only in-frame clones and leaves some out. Counted here are roughly 59,000 clones, 80% to 90% occurring once; the ten biggest clones make up approximately 6%. The TCR comes from a human donor in a cohort sampled during active COVID-19. The chain carries TRBV7-2 and TRBJ1-5; possibly TRBD1 for D (5 bases). Source material: peripheral blood. The CDR3 spells CASSLQGSQPQHF. For the CDR3, the DNA is TGTGCCAGCAGCTTACAGGGTTCCCAGCCCCAGCATTTT.